This TCR beta chain was sequenced for a study of tumor-infiltrating lymphocytes in localized non-small cell lung cancer. The overall study: From each patient, both tumor and uninvolved lung, non-adjacent to tumor, were sampled.

This CDR3 spans 14 amino acids. Trimming at V came to 6 bases and at J to 2 bases, leaving 5 bases not matched to a gene. Germline assignment: CDR1 LNHDA and CDR2 SQIVND (reference sequence). Sequencing was performed with immunoSEQ multiplex PCR; in TCRdb, only in-frame clones are kept and a portion is missing. This table holds over 7,500 clones, 72% found once. The chain uses TRBV19 and TRBJ1-1, with 8 bases that match TRBD1. This clonotype was obtained from a human donor with non-small cell lung cancer. The sample comprised lung tumor tissue. In nucleotides, the CDR3 is TGTGCCAGTAGAGCAGGGGGCCCAAACACTGAAGCTTTCTTT. It yields the protein CASRAGGPNTEAFF.